The 8 T cell receptor beta chains below all came from one sample that was sequenced in a study of T cell changes during pregnancy in multiple sclerosis. The repertoire was sequenced with immunoSEQ multiplex PCR; TCRdb's copy has only in-frame clones and lacks some. The profile shows approximately 13,000 clones, about 95% of them singletons. This material consisted of CD4+ T cells from peripheral blood mononuclear cells, taken before pregnancy. Receptors originate from a female donor with multiple sclerosis, enrolled in a pregnancy study.

The J gene is TRBJ1-2, the V gene TRBV6-5; D not resolved. Trimming shortened V by 6 bases and J by 6 bases, and 14 bases separated the two germline ends. Germline V lookup: CDR1 MNHEY, CDR2 SVGAGI. The CDR3 covers 13 residues. The DNA for the CDR3 is TGTGCCAGCAGCTCCAGGTGGCTCCATGGCTACACCTTC. Translating it yields CASSSRWLHGYTF.

The CDR3, as DNA: TGTGCCACCGGAGACAGGTACTTAAGCGAGCAGTACTTC. Its protein product is CATGDRYLSEQYF. The V gene is TRBV19, the J gene TRBJ2-7, with D possibly matching TRBD1 (6 bases). Looked up from germline, CDR1 is LNHDA and CDR2 is SQIVND (reference sequence). The V gene lost 10 bases and the J gene lost 6 bases, with 19 bases spanning the gap. CDR3 length: 13 residues.

A few counts support this clone. The rearrangement links TRBV27 to TRBJ1-2; D call uncertain. V dropped 5 bases and J dropped 3 bases, with 19 bases sitting between them. This CDR3 has 16 amino acids. Germline V gene data show CDR1 as MNHEY and CDR2 as SMNVEV (reference sequence). The CDR3: CASSRSAGVKYYGYTF. CDR3 sequence (DNA): TGTGCCAGCAGTCGGTCGGCGGGAGTGAAATACTATGGCTACACCTTC.

The V gene is TRBV19, the J gene TRBJ1-2; 10 bases line up with TRBD1. With 5 bases clipped from V and 0 bases from J, the junction kept 6 bases outside the gene matches. This CDR3 comprises 16 residues. Germline assignment: CDR1 LNHDA and CDR2 SQIVND (reference sequence). CDR3 residues: CASSQRQGAANYGYTF. Here the CDR3 DNA reads TGTGCCAGTAGTCAACGACAGGGGGCGGCTAACTATGGCTACACCTTC.

The gene calls are TRBV6-1 and TRBJ1-2; TRBD1 agrees at 9 bases. Unmatched junction bases numbered 3, after V lost 2 bases and J lost 8 bases. CDR3 length equals 13 residues. Germline loops: CDR1 MNHNS, CDR2 SASEGT. The CDR3 loop reads CASSERQGGGYTF. The CDR3 DNA sequence: TGTGCCAGCAGTGAAAGACAGGGGGGCGGCTACACCTTC.

The rearrangement links TRBV5-8 to TRBJ2-5; D perhaps matches TRBD1 (6 bases). The CDR3 has 13 amino acids. With 2 bases removed from V and 3 bases from J, the gap between germline ends came to 8 bases. Germline V CDR1 and CDR2: SGHTS, YDEGEE. The CDR3 here is CASSFRDKETQYF. CDR3 bases: TGTGCCAGCAGCTTCCGGGACAAAGAGACCCAGTACTTC.

The chain couples TRBV7-3 to TRBJ2-7, with 7 bases that match TRBD1. Trimming at V came to 2 bases and at J to 5 bases, leaving 12 bases not matched to a gene. This CDR3 is built from 16 residues. Germline V gene data show CDR1 as SGHTA and CDR2 as FQGTGA. The CDR3 reads CASSLETETGSHEQYF. The CDR3 DNA sequence: TGTGCCAGCAGCTTAGAAACTGAGACAGGGTCCCACGAGCAGTACTTC.

CDR3 in DNA: TGTGCCAGCAGCCTTAGGCAGGGTAGAGCCGGGGAGCTGTTTTTT. Encoded protein: CASSLRQGRAGELFF. The chain combines TRBV7-6 with TRBJ2-2, with D possibly TRBD1 on 5 matching bases. There are 15 residues in the CDR3. CDR1 is SGHVS, CDR2 FNYEAQ, per germline. Trimming cost V 5 bases and J 6 bases, with 16 bases left between them.